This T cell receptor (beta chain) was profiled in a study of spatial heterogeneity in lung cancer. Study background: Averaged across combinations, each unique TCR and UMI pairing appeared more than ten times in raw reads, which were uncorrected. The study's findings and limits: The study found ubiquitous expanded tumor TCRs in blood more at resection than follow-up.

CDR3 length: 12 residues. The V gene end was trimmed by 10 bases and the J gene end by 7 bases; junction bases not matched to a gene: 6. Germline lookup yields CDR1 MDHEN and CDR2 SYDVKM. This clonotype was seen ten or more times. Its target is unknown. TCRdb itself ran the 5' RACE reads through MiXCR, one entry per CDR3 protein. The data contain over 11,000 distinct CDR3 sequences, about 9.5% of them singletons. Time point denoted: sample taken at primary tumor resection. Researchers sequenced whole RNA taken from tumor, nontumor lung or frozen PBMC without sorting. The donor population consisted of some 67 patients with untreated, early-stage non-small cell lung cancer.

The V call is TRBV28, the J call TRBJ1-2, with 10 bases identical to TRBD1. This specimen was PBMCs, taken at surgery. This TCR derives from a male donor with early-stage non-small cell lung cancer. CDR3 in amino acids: CAIVTGGLGYTF. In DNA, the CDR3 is TGTGCCATCGTGACAGGGGGCCTTGGCTACACCTTC.